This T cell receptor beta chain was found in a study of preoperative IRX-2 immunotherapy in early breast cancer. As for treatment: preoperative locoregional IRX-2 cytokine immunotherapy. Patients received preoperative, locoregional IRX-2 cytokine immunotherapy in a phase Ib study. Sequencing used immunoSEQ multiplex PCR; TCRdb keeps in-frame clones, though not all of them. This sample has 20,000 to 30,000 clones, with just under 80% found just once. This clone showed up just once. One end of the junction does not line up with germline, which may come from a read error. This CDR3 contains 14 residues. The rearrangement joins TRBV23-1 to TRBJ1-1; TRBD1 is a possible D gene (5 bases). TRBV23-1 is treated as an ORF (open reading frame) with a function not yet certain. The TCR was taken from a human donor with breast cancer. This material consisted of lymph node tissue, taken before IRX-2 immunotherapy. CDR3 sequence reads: CASSQSRLGAEAFF. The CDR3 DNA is TGCGCCAGCAGCCAATCACGGTTGGGGGCTGAAGCTTTCTTT.